This T cell receptor beta chain was documented in a study of quantifying T cell responses using KT2 cells. Across the whole study: TCR alpha and beta constant-region primers primed reverse transcription of RNA. Study-level points and caveats: Input KT2 cell number predicted KT2 alpha and beta sequence counts linearly over several orders of magnitude.

CDR3 length: 12 amino acids. Trimming left V 3 bases short and J 10 bases short, with 10 bases between. Germline CDR1 reads SEHNR; CDR2 reads FQNEAQ (reference sequence). An oligo carrying a UMI was ligated to the cDNA 3' end. The first PCR ran roughly 4 cycles with an equimolar RC1.1 and RC1.2 beta primer mix. TCRdb re-called the UMI-ligation and nested PCR reads through MiXCR, storing one row per CDR3 protein. This sample carries around 30,000 distinct CDR3 sequences, over 9% of them seen once, and the ten largest clones take about 9.9%. Different KT2-to-PBMC ratios were created with a constant PBMC count. This clonotype was counted at least ten times. Its cognate antigen is unknown.

This clonotype was sampled from a human donor. Sequencing was done on a sample of PBMCs spiked with cells of the T cell clone KT2. The chain uses TRBV7-9 and TRBJ2-1; D is perhaps TRBD1 (6 bases). CDR3 protein: CASSFDRREQFF. The CDR3 nucleotides read TGTGCCAGCAGCTTTGACAGGAGAGAGCAGTTCTTC.